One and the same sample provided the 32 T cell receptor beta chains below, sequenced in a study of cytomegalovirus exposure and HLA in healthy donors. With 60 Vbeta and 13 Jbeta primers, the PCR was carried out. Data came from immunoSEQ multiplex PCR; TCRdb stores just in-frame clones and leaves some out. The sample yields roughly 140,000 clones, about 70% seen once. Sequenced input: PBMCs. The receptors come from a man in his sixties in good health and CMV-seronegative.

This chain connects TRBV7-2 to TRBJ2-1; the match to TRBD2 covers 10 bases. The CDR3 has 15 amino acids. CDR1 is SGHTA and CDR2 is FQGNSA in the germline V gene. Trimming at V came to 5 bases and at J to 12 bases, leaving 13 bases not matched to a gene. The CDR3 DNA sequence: TGTGCCAGCAGCCGCACTAGCGGGACGGCGAGGGGGCAGTTCTTC. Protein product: CASSRTSGTARGQFF.

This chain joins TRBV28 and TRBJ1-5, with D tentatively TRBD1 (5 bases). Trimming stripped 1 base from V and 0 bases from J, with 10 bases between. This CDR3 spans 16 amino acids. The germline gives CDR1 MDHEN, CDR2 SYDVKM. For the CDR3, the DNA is TGTGCCAGCAGTTTATCTGGCAGGGATAGCAATCAGCCCCAGCATTTT. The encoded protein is CASSLSGRDSNQPQHF. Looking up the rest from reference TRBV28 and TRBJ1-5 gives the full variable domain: DVKVTQSSRYLVKRTGEKVFLECVQDMDHENMFWYRQDPGLGLRLIYFSYDVKMKEKGDIPEGYSVSREKKERFSLILESASTNQTSMYLCASSLSGRDSNQPQHFGDGTRLSIL.

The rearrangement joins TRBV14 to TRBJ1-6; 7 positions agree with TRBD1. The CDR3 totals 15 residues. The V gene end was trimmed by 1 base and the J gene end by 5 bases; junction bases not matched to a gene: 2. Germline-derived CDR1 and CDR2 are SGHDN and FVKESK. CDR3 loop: CASSQGGTDNSPLHF. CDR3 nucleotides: TGTGCCAGCAGCCAAGGTGGGACAGATAATTCACCCCTCCACTTT.

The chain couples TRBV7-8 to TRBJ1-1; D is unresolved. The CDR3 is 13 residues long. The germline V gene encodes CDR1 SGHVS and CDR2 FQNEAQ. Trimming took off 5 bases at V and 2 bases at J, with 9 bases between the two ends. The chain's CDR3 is CASSRGSNTEAFF. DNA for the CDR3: TGTGCCAGCAGCCGAGGGAGTAACACTGAAGCTTTCTTT.

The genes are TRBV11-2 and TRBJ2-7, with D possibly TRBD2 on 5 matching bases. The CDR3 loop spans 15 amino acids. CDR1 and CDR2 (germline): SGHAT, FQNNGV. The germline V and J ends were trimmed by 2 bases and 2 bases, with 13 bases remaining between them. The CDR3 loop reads CASSLQGLRAYEQYF. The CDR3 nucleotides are TGTGCCAGCAGCTTACAAGGACTGAGAGCCTACGAGCAGTACTTC.

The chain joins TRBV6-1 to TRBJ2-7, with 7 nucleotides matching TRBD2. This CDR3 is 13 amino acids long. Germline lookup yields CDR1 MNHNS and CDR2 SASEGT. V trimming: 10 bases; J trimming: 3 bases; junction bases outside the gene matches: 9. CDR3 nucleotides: TGTGCCACCTGGACTAGTAATCTCTACGAGCAGTACTTC. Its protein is CATWTSNLYEQYF.

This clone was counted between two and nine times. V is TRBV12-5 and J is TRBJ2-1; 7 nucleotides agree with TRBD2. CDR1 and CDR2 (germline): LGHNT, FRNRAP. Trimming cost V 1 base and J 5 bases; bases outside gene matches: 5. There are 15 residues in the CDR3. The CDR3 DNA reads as TGTGCTAGTGGTTTGGGACTAGCCCCTAACAATGAGCAGTTCTTC. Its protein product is CASGLGLAPNNEQFF.

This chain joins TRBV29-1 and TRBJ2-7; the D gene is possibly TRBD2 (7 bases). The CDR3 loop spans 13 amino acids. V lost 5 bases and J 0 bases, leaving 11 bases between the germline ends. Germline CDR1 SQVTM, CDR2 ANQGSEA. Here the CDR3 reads CSVRGGDSYEQYF. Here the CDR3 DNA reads TGCAGCGTTAGAGGGGGGGACTCCTACGAGCAGTACTTC.

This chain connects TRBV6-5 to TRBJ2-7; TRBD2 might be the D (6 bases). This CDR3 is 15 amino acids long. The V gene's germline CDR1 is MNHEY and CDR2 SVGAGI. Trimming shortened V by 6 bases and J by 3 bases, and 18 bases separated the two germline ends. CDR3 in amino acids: CASSATLAWSYEQYF. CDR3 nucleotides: TGTGCCAGCAGCGCAACTCTAGCGTGGAGCTACGAGCAGTACTTC.

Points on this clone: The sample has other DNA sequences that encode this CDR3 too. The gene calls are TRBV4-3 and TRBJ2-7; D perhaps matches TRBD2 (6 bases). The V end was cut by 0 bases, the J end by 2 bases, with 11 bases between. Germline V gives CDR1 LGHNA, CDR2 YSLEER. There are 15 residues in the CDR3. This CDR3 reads CASSQDRDSTYEQYF. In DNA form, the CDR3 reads TGCGCCAGCAGCCAAGATAGGGACTCAACCTACGAGCAGTACTTC.

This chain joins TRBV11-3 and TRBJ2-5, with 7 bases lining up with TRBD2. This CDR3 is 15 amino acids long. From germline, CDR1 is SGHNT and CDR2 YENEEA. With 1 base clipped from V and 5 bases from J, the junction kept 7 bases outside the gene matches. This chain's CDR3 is CASSLGGRGEETQYF. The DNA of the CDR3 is TGTGCCAGCAGCTTAGGCGGGAGAGGGGAGGAGACCCAGTACTTC. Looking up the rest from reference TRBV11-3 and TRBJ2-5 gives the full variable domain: EAGVVQSPRYKIIEKKQPVAFWCNPISGHNTLYWYLQNLGQGPELLIRYENEEAVDDSQLPKDRFSAERLKGVDSTLKIQPAELGDSAVYLCASSLGGRGEETQYFGPGTRLLVL.

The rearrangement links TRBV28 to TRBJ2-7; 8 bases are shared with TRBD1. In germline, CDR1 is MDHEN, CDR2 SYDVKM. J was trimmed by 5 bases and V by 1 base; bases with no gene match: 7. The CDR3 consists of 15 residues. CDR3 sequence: CASSLSGRGLDEQYF. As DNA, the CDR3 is TGTGCCAGCAGTTTATCTGGCAGGGGGCTCGACGAGCAGTACTTC.

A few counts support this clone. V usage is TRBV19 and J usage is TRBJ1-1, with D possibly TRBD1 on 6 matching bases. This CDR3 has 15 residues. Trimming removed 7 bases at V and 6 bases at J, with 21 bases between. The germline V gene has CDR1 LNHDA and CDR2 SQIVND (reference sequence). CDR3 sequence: CASIRRSGARAEAFF. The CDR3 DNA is TGTGCCAGTATTAGAAGATCAGGGGCGAGGGCTGAAGCTTTCTTT. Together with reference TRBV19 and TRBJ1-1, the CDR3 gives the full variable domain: DGGITQSPKYLFRKEGQNVTLSCEQNLNHDAMYWYRQDPGQGLRLIYYSQIVNDFQKGDIAEGYSVSREKKESFPLTVTSAQKNPTAFYLCASIRRSGARAEAFFGQGTRLTVV.

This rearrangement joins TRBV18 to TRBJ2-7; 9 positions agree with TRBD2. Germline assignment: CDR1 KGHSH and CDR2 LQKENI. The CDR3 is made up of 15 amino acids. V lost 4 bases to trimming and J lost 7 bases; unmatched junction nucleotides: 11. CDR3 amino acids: CASSLPGRGGQEQYF. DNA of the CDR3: TGTGCCAGCTCACTCCCCGGGCGGGGGGGACAGGAGCAGTACTTC.

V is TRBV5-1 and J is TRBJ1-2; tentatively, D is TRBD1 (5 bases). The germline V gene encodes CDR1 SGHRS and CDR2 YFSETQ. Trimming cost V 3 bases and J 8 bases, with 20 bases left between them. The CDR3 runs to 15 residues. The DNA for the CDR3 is TGCGCCAGCAGCTCTCTGGGGGGAGATACTCTAGGCTACACCTTC. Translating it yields CASSSLGGDTLGYTF.

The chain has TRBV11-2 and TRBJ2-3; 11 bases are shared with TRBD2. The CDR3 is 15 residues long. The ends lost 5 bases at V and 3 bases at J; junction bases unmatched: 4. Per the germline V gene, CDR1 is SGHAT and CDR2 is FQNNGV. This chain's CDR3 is CASSPSGRRTDTQYF. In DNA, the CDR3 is TGTGCCAGCAGCCCTAGCGGGAGGAGGACAGATACGCAGTATTTT.

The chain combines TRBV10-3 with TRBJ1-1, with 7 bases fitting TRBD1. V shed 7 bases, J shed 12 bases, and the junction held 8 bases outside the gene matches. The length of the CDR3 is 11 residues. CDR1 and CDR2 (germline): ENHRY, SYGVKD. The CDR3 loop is CAITRGGQTFF. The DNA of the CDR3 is TGTGCCATCACCCGAGGGGGCCAAACTTTCTTT.

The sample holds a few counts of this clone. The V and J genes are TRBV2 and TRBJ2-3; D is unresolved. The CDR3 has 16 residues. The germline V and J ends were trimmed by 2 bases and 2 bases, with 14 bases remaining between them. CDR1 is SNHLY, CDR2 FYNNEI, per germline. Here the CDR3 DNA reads TGTGCCAGCAGTGAACTGAGAGATTCCGACACAGATACGCAGTATTTT. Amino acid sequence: CASSELRDSDTDTQYF.

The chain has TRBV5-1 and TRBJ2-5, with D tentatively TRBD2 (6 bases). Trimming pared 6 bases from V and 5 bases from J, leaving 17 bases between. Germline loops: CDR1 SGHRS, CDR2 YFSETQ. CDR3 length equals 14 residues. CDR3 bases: TGCGCCAGCATTCCCGGGACTGGGGGGGAGACCCAGTACTTC. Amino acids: CASIPGTGGETQYF.

CDR3 residues: CASSPGDYPNEQFF. The CDR3 nucleotides read TGCGCCAGCAGCCCTGGGGACTACCCCAATGAGCAGTTCTTC. The chain employs TRBV5-1 and TRBJ2-1, with 7 bases lining up with TRBD2. The V gene end was trimmed by 4 bases and the J gene end by 6 bases; junction bases not matched to a gene: 7. Germline CDR1 and CDR2: SGHRS and YFSETQ. The CDR3 spans 14 residues.

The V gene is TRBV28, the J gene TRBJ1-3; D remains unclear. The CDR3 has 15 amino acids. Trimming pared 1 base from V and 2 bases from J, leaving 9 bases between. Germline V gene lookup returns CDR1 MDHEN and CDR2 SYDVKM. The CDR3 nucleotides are TGTGCCAGCAGTTTATACGACATCACTGGAAACACCATATATTTT. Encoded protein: CASSLYDITGNTIYF.

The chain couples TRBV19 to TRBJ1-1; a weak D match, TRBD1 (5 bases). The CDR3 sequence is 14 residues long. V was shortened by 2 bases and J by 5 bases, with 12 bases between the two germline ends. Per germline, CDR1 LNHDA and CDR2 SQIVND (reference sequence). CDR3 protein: CASSIIHQGTEAFF. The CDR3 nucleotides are TGTGCCAGTAGTATAATCCACCAGGGAACTGAAGCTTTCTTT.

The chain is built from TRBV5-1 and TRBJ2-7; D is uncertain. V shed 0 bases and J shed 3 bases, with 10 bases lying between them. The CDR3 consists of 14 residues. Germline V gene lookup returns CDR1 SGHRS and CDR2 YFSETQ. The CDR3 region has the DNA TGCGCCAGCAGCTTGGATCCTGGCGGCTACGAGCAGTACTTC. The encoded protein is CASSLDPGGYEQYF.

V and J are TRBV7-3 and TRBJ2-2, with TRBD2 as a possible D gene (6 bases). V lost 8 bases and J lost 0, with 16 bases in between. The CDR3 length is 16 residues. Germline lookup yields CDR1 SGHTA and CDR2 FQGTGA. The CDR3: CASAGVGGPNTGELFF. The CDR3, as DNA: TGTGCCAGCGCCGGAGTGGGAGGCCCGAACACCGGGGAGCTGTTTTTT.

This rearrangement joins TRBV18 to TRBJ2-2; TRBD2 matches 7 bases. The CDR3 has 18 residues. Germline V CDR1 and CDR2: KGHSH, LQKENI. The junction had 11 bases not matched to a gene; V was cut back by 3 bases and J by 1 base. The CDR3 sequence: CASSPRSGEAGNTGELFF. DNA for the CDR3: TGTGCCAGCTCACCCCGCAGCGGGGAAGCCGGGAACACCGGGGAGCTGTTTTTT.

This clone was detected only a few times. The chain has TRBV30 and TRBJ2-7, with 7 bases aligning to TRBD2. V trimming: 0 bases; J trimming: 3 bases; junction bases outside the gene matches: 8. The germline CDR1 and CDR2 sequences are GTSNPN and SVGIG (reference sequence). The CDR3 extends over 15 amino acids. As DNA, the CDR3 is TGTGCCTGGAGTGTACAGGCTAGCGGAGTCTACGAGCAGTACTTC. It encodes CAWSVQASGVYEQYF.

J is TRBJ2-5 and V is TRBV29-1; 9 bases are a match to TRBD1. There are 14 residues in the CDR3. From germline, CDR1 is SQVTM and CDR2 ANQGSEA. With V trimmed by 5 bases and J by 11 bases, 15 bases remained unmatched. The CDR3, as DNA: TGCAGCGTTTCCCTATCGGGACAGGGTAGGGAGCAGTACTTC. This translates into CSVSLSGQGREQYF.

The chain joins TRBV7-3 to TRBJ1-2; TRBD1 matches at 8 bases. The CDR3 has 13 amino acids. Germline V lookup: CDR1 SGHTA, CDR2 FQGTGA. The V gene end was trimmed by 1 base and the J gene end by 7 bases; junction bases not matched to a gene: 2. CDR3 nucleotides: TGTGCCAGCAGCTTAAGGCAGGGGGCTGGCTACACCTTC. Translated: CASSLRQGAGYTF.

CDR3 sequence reads: CASLLDGTGANTEAFF. DNA of the CDR3: TGCGCCAGCCTCTTGGACGGAACAGGGGCGAACACTGAAGCTTTCTTT. This chain joins TRBV5-1 and TRBJ1-1; 7 bases match TRBD1. Germline CDR1 SGHRS, CDR2 YFSETQ. CDR3 length: 16 residues. V lost 7 bases, J lost 1 base, and 13 bases stayed unmatched.

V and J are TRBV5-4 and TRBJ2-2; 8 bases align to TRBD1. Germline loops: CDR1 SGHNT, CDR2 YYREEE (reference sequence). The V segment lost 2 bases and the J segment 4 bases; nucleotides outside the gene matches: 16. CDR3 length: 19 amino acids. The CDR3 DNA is TGTGCCAGCAGCTTAGGTGTAAATGTTGGACAGGGAGGCACCGGGGAGCTGTTTTTT. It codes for CASSLGVNVGQGGTGELFF.

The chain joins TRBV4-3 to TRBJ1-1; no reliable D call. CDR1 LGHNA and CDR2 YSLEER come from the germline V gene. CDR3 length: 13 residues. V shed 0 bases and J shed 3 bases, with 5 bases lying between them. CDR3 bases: TGCGCCAGCAGCCAAGAAGGAGACACTGAAGCTTTCTTT. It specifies CASSQEGDTEAFF.

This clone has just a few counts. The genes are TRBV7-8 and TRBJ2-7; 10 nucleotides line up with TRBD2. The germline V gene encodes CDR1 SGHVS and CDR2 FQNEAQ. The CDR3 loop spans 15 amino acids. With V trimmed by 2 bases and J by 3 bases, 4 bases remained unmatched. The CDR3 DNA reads TGTGCCAGCAGCTTAAGGGCTAGCGGGAGCTACGAGCAGTACTTC. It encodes CASSLRASGSYEQYF.